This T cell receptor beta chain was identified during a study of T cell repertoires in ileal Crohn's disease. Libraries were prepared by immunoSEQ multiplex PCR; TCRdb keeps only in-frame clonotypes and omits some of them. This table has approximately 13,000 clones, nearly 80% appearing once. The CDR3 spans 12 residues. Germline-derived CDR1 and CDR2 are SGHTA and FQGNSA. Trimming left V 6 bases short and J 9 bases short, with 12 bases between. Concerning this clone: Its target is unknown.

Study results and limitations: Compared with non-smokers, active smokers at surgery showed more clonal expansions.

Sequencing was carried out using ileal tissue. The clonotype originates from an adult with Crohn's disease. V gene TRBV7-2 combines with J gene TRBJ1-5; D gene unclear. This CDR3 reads CASRSDSGPQHF. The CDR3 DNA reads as TGTGCCAGCAGGAGCGATAGTGGGCCCCAGCATTTT. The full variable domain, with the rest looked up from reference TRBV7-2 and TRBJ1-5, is GAGVSQSPSNKVTEKGKDVELRCDPISGHTALYWYRQSLGQGLEFLIYFQGNSAPDKSGLPSDRFSAERTGGSVSTLTIQRTQQEDSAVYLCASRSDSGPQHFGDGTRLSIL.